The rows below give T cell receptor beta chains drawn from one sample of a study of T cell responses to AZD1222 COVID-19 vaccine. The assay was immunoSEQ multiplex PCR, and TCRdb's table has in-frame clones only and misses some. Of about 140,000 clones listed, 80% to 95% are singletons. Sequencing used peripheral blood, obtained 28 days after the second AZD1222 dose. The receptors stem from an adult who received the AZD1222 COVID-19 vaccine. The CDR3 runs from the conserved cysteine through the conserved F or W. The D gene is left open where the match is weak. A row's size may be missing; if present it is once, few, many or a size class.

CASRPPNEKLFF | TGTGCCAGCAGGCCGCCCAATGAAAAACTGTTTTTT | once | NA | TRBJ1-4 | TRBV28
CASSPIPGGTEAFF | TGTGCCAGCAGTCCCATTCCAGGGGGCACTGAAGCTTTCTTT | NA | TRBD1 | TRBJ1-1 | TRBV28
CASSPPPSFPETQYF | TGTGCCAGCAGCCCCCCTCCTTCGTTTCCAGAGACCCAGTACTTC | NA | NA | TRBJ2-5 | TRBV3-1/TRBV3-2
CASSYARAASGYGDRETQYF | TGTGCCAGCAGTTACGCCCGGGCCGCAAGTGGGTACGGGGATCGAGAGACCCAGTACTTC | NA | NA | TRBJ2-5 | TRBV6-2/TRBV6-3
CASSLSSASGSTDTQYF | TGTGCCAGCAGTTTATCGTCGGCTAGCGGGAGTACAGATACGCAGTATTTT | NA | TRBD2 | TRBJ2-3 | TRBV27
CSARPGLSYTF | TGCAGTGCTAGGCCCGGACTGAGCTACACCTTC | NA | NA | TRBJ1-2 | TRBV20-1
CASSQKDLQGAPINEQYF | TGTGCCAGCAGCCAAAAGGATTTACAGGGGGCGCCTATCAACGAGCAGTACTTC | once | TRBD1 | TRBJ2-7 | TRBV3-1/TRBV3-2
CASSLSQGDGYQPQHF | TGTGCCAGCAGTTTATCCCAGGGAGATGGCTATCAGCCCCAGCATTTT | NA | NA | TRBJ1-5 | TRBV27
CASSQERGASTGELFF | TGTGCCAGCAGCCAAGAGCGAGGGGCCAGCACCGGGGAGCTGTTTTTT | NA | NA | TRBJ2-2 | TRBV3-1/TRBV3-2
CASSHSLGQGDGNTIYF | TGTGCCAGCAGCCATTCCCTTGGGCAGGGGGATGGAAACACCATATATTTT | NA | TRBD1 | TRBJ1-3 | TRBV4-2
CASCTRVFTNEKLFF | TGTGCCAGCTGTACCAGGGTCTTTACAAATGAAAAACTGTTTTTT | once | NA | TRBJ1-4 | TRBV28
CASSLVGFYGYTF | TGTGCCAGCAGCTTAGTGGGGTTTTATGGCTACACCTTC | once | NA | TRBJ1-2 | TRBV11-2
CASSSDRGLNEQFF | TGTGCCAGCAGCTCTGACAGGGGGTTAAATGAGCAGTTCTTC | NA | TRBD1 | TRBJ2-1 | TRBV11-2
CASSPGGLAGAGELFF | TGTGCCAGCAGCCCAGGCGGGCTAGCGGGAGCCGGGGAGCTGTTTTTT | once | TRBD2 | TRBJ2-2 | TRBV11-3
CASSRTASNQPQHF | TGTGCCAGCAGCCGGACAGCGAGCAATCAGCCCCAGCATTTT | few | NA | TRBJ1-5 | TRBV6-2/TRBV6-3
CASSLPPGDRGVNEQFF | TGTGCCAGCAGCCTTCCCCCCGGGGACAGGGGCGTCAATGAGCAGTTCTTC | NA | NA | TRBJ2-1 | TRBV21-1
CASSGDSYGYTF | TGTGCCAGCAGCGGGGACAGCTATGGCTACACCTTC | NA | TRBD1 | TRBJ1-2 | TRBV6-5
CASSQDLNQPQHF | TGTGCCAGCAGCCAGGACCTCAATCAGCCCCAGCATTTT | NA | NA | TRBJ1-5 | TRBV2
CASSLDFGNTIYF | TGTGCCAGCAGCTTAGATTTCGGAAACACCATATATTTT | NA | NA | TRBJ1-3 | TRBV11-2
CAAAYGRDSGANVLTF | TGCGCCGCGGCGTATGGCAGAGACTCTGGGGCCAACGTCCTGACTTTC | once | NA | TRBJ2-6 | TRBV10-2
CASSLLGGSLYEQYF | TGTGCCAGCAGCTTGTTGGGGGGGAGTCTCTACGAGCAGTACTTC | once | TRBD2 | TRBJ2-7 | TRBV5-6
CASSSLGLAGGTKSETQYF | TGCGCCAGCAGTTCCCTTGGACTAGCGGGAGGGACCAAGTCGGAGACCCAGTACTTC | NA | TRBD2 | TRBJ2-5 | TRBV5-1
CASHTITGRNEQFF | TGTGCCAGCCACACCATCACTGGGCGCAATGAGCAGTTCTTC | NA | NA | TRBJ2-1 | TRBV28
CASSIKVFMNTEAFF | TGTGCCAGTAGTATTAAGGTTTTCATGAACACTGAAGCTTTCTTT | NA | NA | TRBJ1-1 | TRBV19
CSVAGVLAGNTIYF | TGCAGCGTTGCCGGGGTTTTGGCTGGAAACACCATATATTTT | NA | NA | TRBJ1-3 | TRBV29-1
CASSQDPGQPQHF | TGTGCCAGCAGCCAAGACCCGGGCCAGCCCCAGCATTTT | NA | NA | TRBJ1-5 | TRBV4-2
CASSPLSGRRTDTQYF | TGTGCCAGCAGCCCCCTCAGCGGGAGGAGGACAGATACGCAGTATTTT | NA | TRBD2 | TRBJ2-3 | TRBV27
CASSYSSSGRKQFF | TGTGCCAGCAGTTACTCGAGTAGCGGGCGTAAGCAGTTCTTC | NA | TRBD2 | TRBJ2-1 | TRBV6-2/TRBV6-3
CASSQKQSYGYTF | TGTGCCAGCAGCCAAAAACAGAGCTATGGCTACACCTTC | once | NA | TRBJ1-2 | TRBV7-8
CASSLGGRAYHEQYF | TGTGCCAGCAGCTTAGGCGGGAGGGCCTACCACGAGCAGTACTTC | NA | TRBD2 | TRBJ2-7 | TRBV13
CASSLAGLYNEQFF | TGTGCCAGCAGCCTAGCGGGGCTCTACAATGAGCAGTTCTTC | NA | TRBD2 | TRBJ2-1 | TRBV28
CSARDRGWEQYF | TGCAGCGCCCGGGACAGGGGGTGGGAGCAGTACTTC | NA | TRBD1 | TRBJ2-7 | TRBV29-1
CASKSGNTIYF | TGTGCCAGCAAGAGTGGAAACACCATATATTTT | NA | NA | TRBJ1-3 | TRBV9
CASSLGGENYGYTF | TGCGCCAGCAGCCTAGGGGGAGAGAACTATGGCTACACCTTC | NA | NA | TRBJ1-2 | TRBV5-1
CASSWRLQETQYF | TGTGCCAGCAGCTGGCGGCTTCAAGAGACCCAGTACTTC | once | NA | TRBJ2-5 | TRBV5-4
CATSRDLTSGKNEQFF | TGTGCCACCAGCAGAGATTTAACTAGCGGGAAGAATGAGCAGTTCTTC | NA | TRBD2 | TRBJ2-1 | TRBV15
CASSPLGVASGANVLTF | TGTGCCAGCAGCCCCCTTGGGGTGGCCTCTGGGGCCAACGTCCTGACTTTC | NA | NA | TRBJ2-6 | TRBV7-3
CASRLDRLQAFF | TGCGCCAGCAGATTGGACAGACTACAAGCTTTCTTT | few | NA | TRBJ1-1 | TRBV5-1
CASSSEGQAGGELFF | TGTGCCAGCAGCTCGGAGGGCCAGGCGGGCGGGGAGCTGTTTTTT | NA | NA | TRBJ2-2 | TRBV7-3
CASRRGTGSYEQYF | TGTGCCAGCAGAAGGGGGACGGGTTCCTACGAGCAGTACTTC | NA | NA | TRBJ2-7 | TRBV6-6
CATSGPGYNEQFF | TGTGCCACCAGTGGACCGGGGTACAATGAGCAGTTCTTC | NA | NA | TRBJ2-1 | TRBV24-1
CASSLSGTGSPRNEQFF | TGTGCCAGCAGTTTGTCCGGAACAGGGAGCCCTCGGAATGAGCAGTTCTTC | NA | NA | TRBJ2-1 | TRBV27
CASSPGEHMNTEAFF | TGTGCCAGCAGCCCAGGGGAGCACATGAACACTGAAGCTTTCTTT | NA | NA | TRBJ1-1 | TRBV11-3
CASSSGPLGYTF | TGTGCCAGCAGCTCGGGCCCCCTGGGCTACACCTTC | NA | NA | TRBJ1-2 | TRBV5-6
CASSLEGMEPQHF | TGCGCCAGCAGCTTGGAGGGTATGGAGCCCCAGCATTTT | NA | NA | TRBJ1-5 | TRBV5-1
CASSYHQWGYTF | TGTGCCAGCAGTTACCACCAGTGGGGCTACACCTTC | NA | NA | TRBJ1-2 | TRBV6-2/TRBV6-3
CASSEQETQYF | TGTGCCAGCTCCGAACAAGAGACCCAGTACTTC | NA | NA | TRBJ2-5 | TRBV18
CASSPRTGAGSQNEQFF | TGTGCCAGCAGCCCAAGGACAGGCGCAGGCAGTCAAAATGAGCAGTTCTTC | NA | TRBD1 | TRBJ2-1 | TRBV7-6
CASSFPGTIYGYTF | TGTGCCAGCAGTTTCCCAGGCACCATCTATGGCTACACCTTC | NA | NA | TRBJ1-2 | TRBV28
CASSEEPSEQFF | TGTGCCAGCAGTGAGGAGCCCAGCGAGCAGTTCTTC | NA | NA | TRBJ2-1 | TRBV2
CATSLGRTSGISYNEQFF | TGTGCCACCAGCTTGGGCCGTACTAGCGGGATTTCCTACAATGAGCAGTTCTTC | NA | TRBD2 | TRBJ2-1 | TRBV15
CASSSGTYYSNQPQHF | TGTGCCAGCAGTTCCGGGACATACTATAGCAATCAGCCCCAGCATTTT | NA | NA | TRBJ1-5 | TRBV28
CASSPSTGPNTEAFF | TGTGCCAGCTCACCATCCACGGGGCCGAACACTGAAGCTTTCTTT | NA | NA | TRBJ1-1 | TRBV18
CASSQGLGGWDGYTF | TGTGCCAGCAGCCAAGGCTTGGGGGGGTGGGATGGCTACACCTTC | NA | NA | TRBJ1-2 | TRBV3-1/TRBV3-2
CASSPGTSYGYTF | TGTGCCAGCAGTCCCGGGACTAGCTATGGCTACACCTTC | NA | NA | TRBJ1-2 | TRBV27
CASSELAQYNEQFF | TGTGCCAGCAGTGAACTAGCGCAGTACAATGAGCAGTTCTTC | NA | NA | TRBJ2-1 | TRBV2
CASSLIRNYGYTF | TGTGCCAGCAGTTTAATCAGGAACTATGGCTACACCTTC | once | NA | TRBJ1-2 | TRBV28
CASSLWDRVSAEAFF | TGTGCCAGCAGTTTATGGGACAGGGTAAGTGCTGAAGCTTTCTTT | once | TRBD1 | TRBJ1-1 | TRBV28
CASSIGRDNYGYTF | TGTGCCAGTAGTATAGGTCGAGATAACTATGGCTACACCTTC | NA | NA | TRBJ1-2 | TRBV19
CASSDLAGLFTTDTQYF | TGTGCCAGCAGTGATCTAGCGGGACTATTCACAACAGATACGCAGTATTTT | once | TRBD2 | TRBJ2-3 | TRBV28